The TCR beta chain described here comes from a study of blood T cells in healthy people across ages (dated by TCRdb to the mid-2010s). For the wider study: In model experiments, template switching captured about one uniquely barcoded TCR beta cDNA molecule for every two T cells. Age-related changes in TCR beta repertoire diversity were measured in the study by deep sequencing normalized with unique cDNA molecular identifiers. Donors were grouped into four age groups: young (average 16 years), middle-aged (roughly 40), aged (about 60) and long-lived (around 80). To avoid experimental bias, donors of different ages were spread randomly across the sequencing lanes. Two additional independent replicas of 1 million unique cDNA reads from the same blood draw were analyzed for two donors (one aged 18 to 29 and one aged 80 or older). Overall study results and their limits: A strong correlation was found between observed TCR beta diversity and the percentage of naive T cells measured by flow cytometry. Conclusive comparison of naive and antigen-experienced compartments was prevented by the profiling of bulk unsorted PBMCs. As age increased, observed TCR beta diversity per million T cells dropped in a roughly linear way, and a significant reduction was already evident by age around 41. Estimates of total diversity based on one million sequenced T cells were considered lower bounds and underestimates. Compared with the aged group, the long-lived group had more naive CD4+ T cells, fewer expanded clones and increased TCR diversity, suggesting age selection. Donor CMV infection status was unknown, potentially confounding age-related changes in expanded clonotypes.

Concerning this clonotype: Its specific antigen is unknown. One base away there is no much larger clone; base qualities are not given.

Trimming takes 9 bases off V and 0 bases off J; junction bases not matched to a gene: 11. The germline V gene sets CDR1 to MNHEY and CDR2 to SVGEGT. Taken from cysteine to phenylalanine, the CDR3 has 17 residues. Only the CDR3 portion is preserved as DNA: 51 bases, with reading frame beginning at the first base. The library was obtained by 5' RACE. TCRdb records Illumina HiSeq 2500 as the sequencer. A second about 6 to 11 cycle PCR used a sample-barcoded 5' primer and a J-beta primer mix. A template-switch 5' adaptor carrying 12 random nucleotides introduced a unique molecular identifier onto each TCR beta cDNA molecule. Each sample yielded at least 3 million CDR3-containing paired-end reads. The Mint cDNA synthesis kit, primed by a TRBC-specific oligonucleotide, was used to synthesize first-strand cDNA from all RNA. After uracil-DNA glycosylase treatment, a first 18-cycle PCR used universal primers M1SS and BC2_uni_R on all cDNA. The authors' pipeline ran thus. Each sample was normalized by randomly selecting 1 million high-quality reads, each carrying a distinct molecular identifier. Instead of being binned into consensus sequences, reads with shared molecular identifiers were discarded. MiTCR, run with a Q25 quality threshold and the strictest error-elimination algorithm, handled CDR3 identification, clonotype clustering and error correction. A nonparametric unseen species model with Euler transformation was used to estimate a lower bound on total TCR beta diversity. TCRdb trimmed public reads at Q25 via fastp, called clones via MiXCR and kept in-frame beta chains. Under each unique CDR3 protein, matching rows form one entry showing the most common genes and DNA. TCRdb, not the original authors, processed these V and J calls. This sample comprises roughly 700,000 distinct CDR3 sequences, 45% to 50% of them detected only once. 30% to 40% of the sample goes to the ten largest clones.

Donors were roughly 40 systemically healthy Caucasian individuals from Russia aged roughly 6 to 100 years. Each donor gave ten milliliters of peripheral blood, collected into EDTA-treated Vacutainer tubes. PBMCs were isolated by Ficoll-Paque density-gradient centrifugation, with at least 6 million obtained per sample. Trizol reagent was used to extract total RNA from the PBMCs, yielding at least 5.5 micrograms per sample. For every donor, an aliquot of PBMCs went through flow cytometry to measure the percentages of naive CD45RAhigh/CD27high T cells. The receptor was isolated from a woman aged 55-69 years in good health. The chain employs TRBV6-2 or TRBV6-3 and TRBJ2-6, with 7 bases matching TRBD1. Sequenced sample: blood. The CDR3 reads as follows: CASALDRSYSGANVLTF. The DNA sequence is TGTGCCAGTGCCCTGGACAGGAGCTACTCTGGGGCCAACGTCCTGACTTTC.